What follows describes a single T cell receptor (beta chain). Per the germline V gene, CDR1 is KGHSH and CDR2 is LQKENI. CDR3 length: 16 residues. After removal of 1 base from V and 2 bases from J, the junction contained 3 bases not matched to a gene. This entry is derived from a study of control samples from healthy donors and cancer patients. The assay was immunoSEQ multiplex PCR, and TCRdb's table has in-frame clones only and misses some. Among fewer than 200,000 clones listed, over 85% were seen once. The chain has TRBV18 and TRBJ2-3; 10 nucleotides match TRBD1. The sequenced sample was blood. The receptor was derived from a man aged 25-40 years in good health. The CDR3 region is CASSPLDRGVTDTQYF. CDR3 DNA sequence: TGTGCCAGCTCACCACTGGACAGGGGGGTCACAGATACGCAGTATTTT.